Listed below are T cell receptor beta chains from one sample, sequenced in a study of shared clonotypes between healthy human individuals. Here immunoSEQ multiplex PCR was the method, and the copy in TCRdb shows in-frame clones only, minus some. The sample records 980,000 or so clones, approximately 80% being singletons. Sample: memory CD4+ T cells sorted from blood. Source of these receptors: a man aged 18 to 30 in good health. The conserved cysteine and the conserved F or W are not part of the CDR3 here. The order of the fields is V gene, J gene, CDR3 protein.

v_call: TRBV27; j_call: TRBJ1-2; cdr3_aa: ASSLMQGFGYT
v_call: TRBV10-3; j_call: TRBJ1-1; cdr3_aa: AISDDRANTEAF
v_call: TRBV5-1; j_call: TRBJ2-7; cdr3_aa: ASSTTSGGSYEQY
v_call: TRBV5-1; j_call: TRBJ2-2; cdr3_aa: ASSPRWDAGELF
v_call: TRBV7-2; j_call: TRBJ1-1; cdr3_aa: ASSLASDPEAF
v_call: TRBV7-2; j_call: TRBJ2-5; cdr3_aa: ASSRTSGGQETQY
v_call: TRBV4-3; j_call: TRBJ2-7; cdr3_aa: ASSQSSQGSYEQY
v_call: TRBV15; j_call: TRBJ1-4; cdr3_aa: ATSLQRQASEKLF
v_call: TRBV7-9; j_call: TRBJ2-7; cdr3_aa: ASSLDGTGGYEQY
v_call: TRBV14; j_call: TRBJ1-2; cdr3_aa: ASSQVTGGNGYT
v_call: TRBV6-1; j_call: TRBJ1-1; cdr3_aa: ASKFSWNTEAF
v_call: TRBV30; j_call: TRBJ2-2; cdr3_aa: AWRTDSWRGGELF
v_call: TRBV18; j_call: TRBJ1-6; cdr3_aa: ASSPIRDDNSPLH
v_call: TRBV25-1; j_call: TRBJ1-2; cdr3_aa: ASSDPLVYGYT
v_call: TRBV7-9; j_call: TRBJ2-3; cdr3_aa: ASSSDGTGTDTQY
v_call: TRBV21-1; j_call: TRBJ2-3; cdr3_aa: ASSKEPTSGGPPRHTDTQY
v_call: TRBV19; j_call: TRBJ1-5; cdr3_aa: ASSIDRSSNQPQH
v_call: TRBV7-9; j_call: TRBJ1-2; cdr3_aa: ASSLDGYGYT
v_call: TRBV28; j_call: TRBJ2-7; cdr3_aa: ASSSTDRDHEQY
v_call: TRBV30; j_call: TRBJ2-3; cdr3_aa: AWGLLSKDTQY
v_call: TRBV28; j_call: TRBJ1-2; cdr3_aa: ASSEPGTPGGGYT
v_call: TRBV7-2; j_call: TRBJ2-1; cdr3_aa: ASSSPGPHYEQF
v_call: TRBV2; j_call: TRBJ2-5; cdr3_aa: ASTGQGETQY
v_call: TRBV7-2; j_call: TRBJ1-1; cdr3_aa: ASSLAVPMGTEAF
v_call: TRBV5-4; j_call: TRBJ2-3; cdr3_aa: ASSLAGGRTDTQY
v_call: TRBV28; j_call: TRBJ2-7; cdr3_aa: ASSTVWGYEQY
v_call: TRBV29-1; j_call: TRBJ1-1; cdr3_aa: SATDRGNTEAF
v_call: TRBV5-6; j_call: TRBJ1-2; cdr3_aa: ASSLGGVYGYT
v_call: TRBV7-9; j_call: TRBJ1-3; cdr3_aa: ASSLAIASSGNTIY
v_call: TRBV13; j_call: TRBJ1-2; cdr3_aa: ASSRADYGYT
v_call: TRBV19; j_call: TRBJ2-7; cdr3_aa: ASSLGHYYEQY
v_call: TRBV19; j_call: TRBJ1-1; cdr3_aa: ATHRGPGNTEAF
v_call: TRBV10-2; j_call: TRBJ2-7; cdr3_aa: ASSETGGFPYEQY
v_call: TRBV30; j_call: TRBJ2-3; cdr3_aa: AWATGQGNTDTQY
v_call: TRBV27; j_call: TRBJ2-3; cdr3_aa: ASSRKGLSVQY
v_call: TRBV7-9; j_call: TRBJ2-5; cdr3_aa: ASSLDGTGRQETQY
v_call: TRBV6-5; j_call: TRBJ2-7; cdr3_aa: ASSYSKLAGAYEQY
v_call: TRBV7-9; j_call: NA; cdr3_aa: ASVGLGDEQY
v_call: TRBV5-1; j_call: TRBJ2-7; cdr3_aa: ASSLQGRSSYEQY
v_call: TRBV6-4; j_call: TRBJ2-1; cdr3_aa: ASSDGLAGDKF
v_call: TRBV11-2; j_call: TRBJ1-6; cdr3_aa: ASSLQGTYSPLH
v_call: TRBV6-1; j_call: TRBJ1-1; cdr3_aa: ASRQGADTEAF